This TCR beta chain appears in the sequencing data of a study of shared clonotypes between healthy human individuals. This CDR3 comprises 15 residues. V shed 4 bases and J shed 3 bases, with 14 bases lying between them. Germline-derived CDR1 and CDR2 are SGDLS and YYNGEE. The donors, healthy adults who were HIV-negative, had experienced no recent acute infections or vaccinations. In the CD4+ fraction, cells were divided into CD45RA+ naive and CD45RA-negative memory subsets. Broader study findings: The low donor count limited represented genetic and exposure-history diversity. Relative to memory subsets, naive subsets generally showed larger estimated richness.

In this sample, this clone turned up a few times. Its antigen remains unidentified. Produced via immunoSEQ multiplex PCR; TCRdb's table is partial and in-frame only. The repertoire holds about 2 million clones, with approximately 95% as singletons. The source is a man in his late teens or twenties in good health. The chain uses TRBV9 and TRBJ1-5, with a weak D call TRBD1 (6 bases). The sample taken for sequencing was naive CD4+ T cells sorted from blood. The subset: CD45RA+ positively selected. The CDR3 reads CASSPHTGFNQPQHF. The CDR3 nucleotides are TGTGCCAGCAGCCCCCACACAGGGTTCAATCAGCCCCAGCATTTT.